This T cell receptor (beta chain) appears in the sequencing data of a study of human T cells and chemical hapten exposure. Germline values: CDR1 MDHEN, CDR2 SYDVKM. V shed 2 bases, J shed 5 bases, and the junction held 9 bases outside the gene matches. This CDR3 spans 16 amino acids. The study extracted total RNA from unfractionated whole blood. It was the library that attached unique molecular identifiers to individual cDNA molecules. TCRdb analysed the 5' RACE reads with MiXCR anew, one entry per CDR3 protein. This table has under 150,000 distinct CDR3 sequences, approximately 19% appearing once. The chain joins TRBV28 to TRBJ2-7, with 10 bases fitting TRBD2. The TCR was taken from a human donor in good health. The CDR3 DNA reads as TGTGCCAGCAGTTTAAGGAGTCTAGCGGGAGCCCACGAGCAGTACTTC. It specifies CASSLRSLAGAHEQYF. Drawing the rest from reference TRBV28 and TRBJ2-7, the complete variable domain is DVKVTQSSRYLVKRTGEKVFLECVQDMDHENMFWYRQDPGLGLRLIYFSYDVKMKEKGDIPEGYSVSREKKERFSLILESASTNQTSMYLCASSLRSLAGAHEQYFGPGTRLTVT.